These 20 T cell receptor beta chains originate from one sample sequenced in a study of preoperative IRX-2 immunotherapy in early breast cancer. TCRdb keeps only in-frame clones here, not all; method: immunoSEQ multiplex PCR. Of approximately 27,000 clones listed, approximately 75% were seen once; the top ten hold 1% to 1.5%. Treatment here: preoperative locoregional IRX-2 cytokine immunotherapy. The sample was lymph node tissue, taken after IRX-2 immunotherapy. These receptors came from a human donor with breast cancer.

The rearrangement links TRBV30 to TRBJ2-3, with 7 positions matching TRBD2. With 5 bases clipped from V and 4 bases from J, the junction kept 9 bases outside the gene matches. The CDR3 has 14 residues. Germline V CDR1 and CDR2: GTSNPN, SVGIG (reference sequence). CDR3 loop: CAWAMSGVSDTQYF. CDR3 DNA: TGTGCCTGGGCAATGAGCGGGGTTTCAGATACGCAGTATTTT.

The rearrangement links TRBV19 to TRBJ2-3, with TRBD2 as a possible D gene (7 bases). Trimming shortened V by 5 bases and J by 8 bases, and 17 bases separated the two germline ends. CDR3 size: 14 residues. Germline V lookup: CDR1 LNHDA, CDR2 SQIVND (reference sequence). CDR3 sequence: CASSAGAGSGTQYF. The CDR3 DNA sequence: TGTGCCAGTAGTGCGGGGGCAGGTAGTGGTACGCAGTATTTT.

The chain employs TRBV29-1 and TRBJ1-2, with D unclear. Between the trimmed V and J ends, which lost 4 bases and 2 bases, there was a span of 17 bases. The germline V gene encodes CDR1 SQVTM and CDR2 ANQGSEA. This CDR3 spans 15 amino acids. The DNA of the CDR3 is TGCAGCGTTGTCTTCTGGGGTCGCCAAAACTATGGCTACACCTTC. Amino acids: CSVVFWGRQNYGYTF.

This clone occurred once. V and J are TRBV7-5 and TRBJ1-3. TRBV7-5 is given as a pseudogene. The length of the CDR3 is 17 residues. CDR3 in amino acids: CASSLGGGPKSGNTIYF. CDR3 bases: TGTGCCAGCAGCTTGGGAGGGGGGCCCAAATCTGGAAACACCATATATTTT.

The J gene is TRBJ1-2, the V gene TRBV30; a possible D gene is TRBD1 (6 bases). V was cut by 2 bases and J by 4 bases, with 14 bases left in between. The CDR3 loop spans 14 amino acids. Germline-derived CDR1 and CDR2 are GTSNPN and SVGIG (reference sequence). CDR3 region: CAWSPGQRVYGYTF. In DNA form, the CDR3 reads TGTGCCTGGAGTCCTGGACAGCGGGTCTATGGCTACACCTTC.

This chain connects TRBV11-3 to TRBJ1-6; D is possibly TRBD1 (6 bases). The CDR3 has 18 residues. The germline V gene has CDR1 SGHNT and CDR2 YENEEA. Trimming cost V 5 bases and J 6 bases, with 23 bases left between them. The CDR3 here is CASSRGGPWADRNSPLHF. The CDR3 nucleotides are TGTGCCAGCAGCCGGGGGGGCCCGTGGGCTGATCGTAATTCACCCCTCCACTTT.

The chain joins TRBV28 to TRBJ1-2; 8 nucleotides match TRBD1. Germline V gene lookup returns CDR1 MDHEN and CDR2 SYDVKM. The CDR3 consists of 14 residues. V trimming: 5 bases; J trimming: 4 bases; junction bases outside the gene matches: 6. The CDR3, as DNA: TGTGCCAGCAGTAGGACAGGGAGCTTCTATGGCTACACCTTC. Amino acid sequence: CASSRTGSFYGYTF.

The chain carries TRBV7-1 and TRBJ2-4; a weak D match, TRBD1 (6 bases). TRBV7-1 is known as an ORF, though its function is uncertain. Trimming removed 4 bases at V and 0 bases at J, with 13 bases between. The CDR3 loop spans 16 amino acids. In DNA, the CDR3 is TGTGCCAGCAGCTTGGGGCAGGGGCTAGCCAAAAACATTCAGTACTTC. Encoded protein: CASSLGQGLAKNIQYF.

The rearrangement joins TRBV5-1 to TRBJ1-3, with TRBD1 as a possible D gene (5 bases). Between the trimmed V and J ends, which lost 5 bases and 0 bases, there was a span of 9 bases. The germline V gene has CDR1 SGHRS and CDR2 YFSETQ. This CDR3 spans 14 amino acids. The CDR3 loop reads CASRGPSSGNTIYF. Written as DNA, the CDR3 is TGCGCCAGCAGGGGACCCAGCTCTGGAAACACCATATATTTT.

The rearrangement joins TRBV28 to TRBJ1-1; D perhaps matches TRBD1 (6 bases). The CDR3 covers 16 residues. Deletions cut 6 bases from V and 0 bases from J, with 17 bases between. Germline V gives CDR1 MDHEN, CDR2 SYDVKM. CDR3 nucleotides: TGTGCCAGCAGCCCATGGAGTGGGGGGCTGAACACTGAAGCTTTCTTT. Protein sequence: CASSPWSGGLNTEAFF.

Only a few counts were recorded for this clone. The chain joins TRBV6-8 to TRBJ1-1; 8 nucleotides match TRBD1. This CDR3 contains 12 residues. The germline gives CDR1 MNHGY, CDR2 SAAAGT. J lost 11 bases, V lost 4 bases, and 6 bases had no gene match. CDR3 bases: TGTGCCAGCAGTTTACAGGGGGGGGTGGCTTTCTTT. This codes for CASSLQGGVAFF.

The rearrangement uses TRBV6-8 and TRBJ2-7; possible D gene TRBD1, 6 bases. The CDR3 spans 15 residues. CDR1 and CDR2 from the germline V gene are MNHGY and SAAAGT. V was shortened by 5 bases and J by 2 bases, with 16 bases between the two germline ends. CDR3 DNA: TGTGCCAGCAGTGCCGGACAGTCCCTAACCTACGAGCAGTACTTC. Translating it yields CASSAGQSLTYEQYF.

The chain combines TRBV18 with TRBJ1-1, with TRBD1 identical over 9 bases. CDR3 length: 14 residues. V gave up 4 bases and J gave up 7 bases; unmatched junction bases: 7. The V gene's germline CDR1 is KGHSH and CDR2 LQKENI. This CDR3 reads CASSRRDRDGEAFF. DNA for the CDR3: TGTGCCAGCTCACGAAGGGACAGGGACGGTGAAGCTTTCTTT.

The chain recombines TRBV15 with TRBJ1-6; D is perhaps TRBD1 (6 bases). The CDR3 runs 14 residues. Germline-derived CDR1 and CDR2 are LNHNV and YYDKDF (reference sequence). The ends were cut back, 8 bases at V and 3 bases at J, with 11 bases in the middle. In DNA form, the CDR3 reads TGTGCCACCGGAGAGACAGGCTATAATTCACCCCTCCACTTT. Protein product: CATGETGYNSPLHF.

This clone was seen just once. The CDR3: CASSLDRGRVDTQYF. The CDR3 DNA sequence: TGCGCCAGCAGCTTGGACAGGGGGCGGGTAGATACGCAGTATTTT. The chain has TRBV23-1 and TRBJ2-3, with 11 bases matching TRBD1. TRBV23-1 is placed among ORFs of uncertain function. The ends lost 6 bases at V and 5 bases at J; junction bases unmatched: 7. The CDR3 sequence is 15 residues long.

The chain uses TRBV19 and TRBJ1-5, with 7 bases fitting TRBD1. J gave up 11 bases and V 5 bases, and 15 bases lay outside the gene matches. This CDR3 spans 15 amino acids. Looked up from germline, CDR1 is LNHDA and CDR2 is SQIVND (reference sequence). CDR3 coding DNA: TGTGCCAGTAGTCTCGAACAGGGGCATAGGTCGGCCCAGCATTTT. Translating gives CASSLEQGHRSAQHF.

The chain joins TRBV19 to TRBJ1-6; tentative D call: TRBD1 (6 bases). The CDR3 has 14 residues. Per the germline V gene, CDR1 is LNHDA and CDR2 is SQIVND (reference sequence). V was clipped by 3 bases and J by 10 bases, with 13 bases between them. CDR3 residues: CASSIRRGGSPLHF. CDR3 DNA sequence: TGTGCCAGTAGTATCAGACGAGGGGGGTCACCCCTCCACTTT.

The chain joins TRBV28 to TRBJ1-3; D remains unclear. With 2 bases removed from V and 4 bases from J, the gap between germline ends came to 9 bases. This CDR3 region has 14 residues. Germline V lookup: CDR1 MDHEN, CDR2 SYDVKM. CDR3 nucleotide sequence: TGTGCCAGCAGTTTACAGGCGGGGGGAAACACCATATATTTT. This encodes CASSLQAGGNTIYF.

The V call is TRBV19, the J call TRBJ2-1; D may match TRBD1 or TRBD2 (5 bases each). The V gene lost 1 base and the J gene lost 9 bases, with 10 bases spanning the gap. Germline loops: CDR1 LNHDA, CDR2 SQIVND (reference sequence). The length of the CDR3 is 13 residues. The CDR3 protein is CASSIAWGTEQFF. CDR3 DNA: TGTGCCAGTAGTATAGCTTGGGGGACTGAGCAGTTCTTC.

The chain employs TRBV19 and TRBJ2-2; D unclear. The V gene lost 5 bases and the J gene lost 4 bases, with 17 bases spanning the gap. The CDR3 sequence is 16 residues long. CDR1 LNHDA and CDR2 SQIVND come from the germline V gene (reference sequence). CDR3 DNA sequence: TGTGCCAGTAGTTCGCGCCTGATCGGCGGCACCGGGGAGCTGTTTTTT. Encoded protein: CASSSRLIGGTGELFF.